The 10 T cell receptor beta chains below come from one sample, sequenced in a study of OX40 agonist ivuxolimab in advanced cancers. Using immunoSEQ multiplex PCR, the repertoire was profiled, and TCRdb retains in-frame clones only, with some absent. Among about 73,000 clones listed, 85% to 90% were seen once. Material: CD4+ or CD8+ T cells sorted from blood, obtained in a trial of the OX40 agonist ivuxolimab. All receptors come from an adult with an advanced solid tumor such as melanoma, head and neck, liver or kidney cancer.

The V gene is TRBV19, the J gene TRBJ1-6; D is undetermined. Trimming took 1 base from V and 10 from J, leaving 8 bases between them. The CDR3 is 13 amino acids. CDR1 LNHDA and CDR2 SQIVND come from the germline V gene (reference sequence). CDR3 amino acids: CASSIVVGSPLHF. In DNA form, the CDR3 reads TGTGCCAGTAGTATAGTGGTGGGATCACCCCTCCACTTT.

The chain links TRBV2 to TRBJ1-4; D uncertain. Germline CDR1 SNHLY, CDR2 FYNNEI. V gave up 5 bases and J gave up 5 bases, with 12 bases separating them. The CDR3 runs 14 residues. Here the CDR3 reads CASSQTGLNEKLFF. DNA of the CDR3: TGTGCCAGCAGTCAGACCGGGCTAAATGAAAAACTGTTTTTT.

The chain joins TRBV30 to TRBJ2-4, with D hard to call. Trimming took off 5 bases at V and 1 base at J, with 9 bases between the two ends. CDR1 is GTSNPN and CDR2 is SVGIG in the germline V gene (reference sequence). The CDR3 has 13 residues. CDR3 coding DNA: TGTGCCTGGGCAGCTGGGGCCAAAAACATTCAGTACTTC. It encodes CAWAAGAKNIQYF.

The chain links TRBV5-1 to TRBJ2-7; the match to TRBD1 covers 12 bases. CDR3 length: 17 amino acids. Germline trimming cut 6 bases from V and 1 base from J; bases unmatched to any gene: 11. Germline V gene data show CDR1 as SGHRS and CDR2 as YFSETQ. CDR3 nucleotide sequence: TGCGCCAGCAACCCCGGAGGGACAGGGGGCGATTCCTACGAGCAGTACTTC. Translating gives CASNPGGTGGDSYEQYF.

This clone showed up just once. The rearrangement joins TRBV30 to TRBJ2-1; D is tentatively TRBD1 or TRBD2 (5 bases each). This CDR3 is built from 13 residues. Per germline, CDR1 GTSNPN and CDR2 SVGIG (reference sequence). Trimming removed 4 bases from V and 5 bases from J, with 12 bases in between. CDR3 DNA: TGTGCCTGGAATGGGGGAACACACAATGAGCAGTTCTTC. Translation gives CAWNGGTHNEQFF. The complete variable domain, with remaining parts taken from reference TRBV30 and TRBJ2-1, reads SQTIHQWPATLVQPVGSPLSLECTVEGTSNPNLYWYRQAAGRGLQLLFYSVGIGQISSEVPQNLSASRPQDRQFILSSKKLLLSDSGFYLCAWNGGTHNEQFFGPGTRLTVL.

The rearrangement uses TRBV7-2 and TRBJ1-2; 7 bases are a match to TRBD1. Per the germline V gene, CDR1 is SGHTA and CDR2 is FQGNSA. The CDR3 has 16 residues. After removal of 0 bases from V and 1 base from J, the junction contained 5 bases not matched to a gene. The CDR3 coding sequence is TGTGCCAGCAGCTTAGCCTTGGGACAGAGTAACTATGGCTACACCTTC. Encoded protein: CASSLALGQSNYGYTF.

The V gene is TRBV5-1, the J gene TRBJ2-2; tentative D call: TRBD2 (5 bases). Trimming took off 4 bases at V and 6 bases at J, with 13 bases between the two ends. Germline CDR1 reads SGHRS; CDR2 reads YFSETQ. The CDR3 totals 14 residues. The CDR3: CASSLRTGAGELFF. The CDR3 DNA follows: TGCGCCAGCAGCCTGCGGACTGGAGCCGGGGAGCTGTTTTTT.

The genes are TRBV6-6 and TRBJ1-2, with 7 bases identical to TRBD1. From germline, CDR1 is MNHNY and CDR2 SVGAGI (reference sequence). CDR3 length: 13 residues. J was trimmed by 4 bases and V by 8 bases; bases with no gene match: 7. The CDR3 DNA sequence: TGTGCCAGCCGGGGACAGTTCTTCTATGGCTACACCTTC. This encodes CASRGQFFYGYTF.

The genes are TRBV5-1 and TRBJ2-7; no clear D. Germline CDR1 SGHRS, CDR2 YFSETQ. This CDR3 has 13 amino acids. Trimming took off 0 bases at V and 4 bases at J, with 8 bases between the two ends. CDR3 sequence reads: CASSLAGLYEQYF. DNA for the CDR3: TGCGCCAGCAGCTTGGCCGGGCTTTACGAGCAGTACTTC.

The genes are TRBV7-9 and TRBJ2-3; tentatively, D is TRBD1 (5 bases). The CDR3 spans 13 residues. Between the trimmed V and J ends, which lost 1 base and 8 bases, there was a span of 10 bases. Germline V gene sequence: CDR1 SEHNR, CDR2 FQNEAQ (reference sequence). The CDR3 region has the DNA TGTGCCAGCAGCTTAGAAGGGCAGGGTACGCAGTATTTT. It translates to CASSLEGQGTQYF.